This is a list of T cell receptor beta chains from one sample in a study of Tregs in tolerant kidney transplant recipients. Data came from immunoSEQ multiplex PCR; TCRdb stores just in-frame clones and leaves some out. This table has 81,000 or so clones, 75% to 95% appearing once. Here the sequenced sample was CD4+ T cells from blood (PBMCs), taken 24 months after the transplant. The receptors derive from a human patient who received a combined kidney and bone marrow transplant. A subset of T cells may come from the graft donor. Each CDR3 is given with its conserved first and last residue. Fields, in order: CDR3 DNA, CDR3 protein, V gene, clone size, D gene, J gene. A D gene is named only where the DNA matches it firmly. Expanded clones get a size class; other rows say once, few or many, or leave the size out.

DNA: TGTGCCAGCAGCTTAGAACAGGCGTCCTACGAGCAGTACTTC
CDR3: CASSLEQASYEQYF
V: TRBV7-2
size: .
D: .
J: TRBJ2-7

DNA: TGTGCCAGCCGAGCGACGTTCGGGAACACTGAAGCTTTCTTT
CDR3: CASRATFGNTEAFF
V: TRBV28
size: .
D: .
J: TRBJ1-1

DNA: TGTGCCAGCAGCTTAGCCCCAGGGGCTGGGGCCAACGTCCTGACTTTC
CDR3: CASSLAPGAGANVLTF
V: TRBV7-2
size: .
D: .
J: TRBJ2-6

DNA: TGTGCCTGGAGTCCAGGGTGGGTTGACTCCTACGAGCAGTACTTC
CDR3: CAWSPGWVDSYEQYF
V: TRBV30
size: .
D: .
J: TRBJ2-7

DNA: TGTGCCAGCAGCCCCAGCCTCCAGGAAAACTATGGCTACACCTTC
CDR3: CASSPSLQENYGYTF
V: TRBV7-2
size: .
D: .
J: TRBJ1-2

DNA: TGTGCCAGCAGCTTAATCGGAGCGTCCGATACGCAGTATTTT
CDR3: CASSLIGASDTQYF
V: TRBV11-3
size: .
D: .
J: TRBJ2-3

DNA: TGCGCCAGCAGCCGCCCGAGATCGGGACAGGTCTACGAGCAGTACTTC
CDR3: CASSRPRSGQVYEQYF
V: TRBV4-3
size: .
D: TRBD1
J: TRBJ2-7

DNA: TGTGCCATCAGAGCCGGGACTGGGTTCTACGAGCAGTACTTC
CDR3: CAIRAGTGFYEQYF
V: TRBV10-3
size: once
D: .
J: TRBJ2-7

DNA: TGTGCCAGCAGCCCCAGGTTTTCCTACGAGCAGTACTTC
CDR3: CASSPRFSYEQYF
V: TRBV7-8
size: .
D: .
J: TRBJ2-7

DNA: TGTGCCAGCAGCCCAAGGTTCGGCGGGGGGGCCGGGGAGCTGTTTTTT
CDR3: CASSPRFGGGAGELFF
V: TRBV7-2
size: .
D: TRBD2
J: TRBJ2-2